This T cell receptor (beta chain) was observed in a study of OX40 agonist ivuxolimab in advanced cancers. The V and J ends lost 5 bases and 2 bases, in that order; junction bases with no gene match: 5. The CDR3 spans 14 residues. CDR1 SGHVS and CDR2 FQNEAQ come from the germline V gene. Method: immunoSEQ multiplex PCR; TCRdb's copy keeps in-frame clones and lacks some. In the table there are tens of thousands of clones, approximately 80% of which are singletons. The sequencing here drew on CD4+ or CD8+ T cells sorted from blood, taken in a trial of the OX40 agonist ivuxolimab. This clonotype originated in an adult with an advanced solid tumor such as melanoma, head and neck, liver or kidney cancer. The V and J genes are TRBV7-8 and TRBJ2-5; 7 bases agree with TRBD1. This chain's CDR3 is CASSEWTGQETQYF. The CDR3 nucleotides read TGTGCCAGCAGCGAATGGACAGGACAAGAGACCCAGTACTTC.